Included here is one T cell receptor (beta chain) sequence, with context. Additional DNA sequences in this sample encode the identical CDR3. The entry originates in a study of blood T cell repertoires in COVID-19. Study-wide background: T cells, B-cell-depleted T cells, or PBMCs provided the cDNA or gDNA that served as material.

Some clones are missing from TCRdb's copy, which holds only in-frame ones; the method was immunoSEQ multiplex PCR. The sample has 200,000 to 250,000 clones, approximately 77% seen once. Germline CDR1 is MNHNS and CDR2 is SASEGT. Trimming took 0 bases from V and 10 from J; bases not matched to a gene: 7. This CDR3 region has 16 residues. The source is a woman of 80 years or more with acute or convalescent COVID-19. This sequence joins TRBV6-1 and TRBJ1-6; 9 nucleotides align to TRBD1. Specimen: peripheral blood. CDR3 sequence (DNA): TGTGCCAGCAGTGAAGCGCAGGGACAGGGCAACTCACCCCTCCACTTT. As protein: CASSEAQGQGNSPLHF.